This TCR beta chain stems from a study of molecular identifiers for immune sequencing clone quantification. The sample holds many counts of this clonotype. TCRdb re-derived calls from the PCR reads in MiXCR, one entry per CDR3 protein. The data contain around 480,000 distinct CDR3 sequences, over 20% of them singletons. CDR1 is GTSNPN and CDR2 is SVGIG in the germline V gene (reference sequence). The CDR3 totals 13 residues. Between the trimmed V and J ends, which lost 0 bases and 5 bases, there was a span of 9 bases. The material sequenced was naive CD8+ T cells from blood, with Jurkat cell RNA spiked in. Subset defined: FACS-sorted CD8+CD4-CCR7+CD45RA+ naive T cells. The origin of this receptor is a human donor in good health. Some libraries in this study had Jurkat cell RNA spiked in. This chain uses TRBV30 with TRBJ2-3; no firm D call. The CDR3 DNA is TGTGCCTGGAGTGTATTAACGCTAGATACGCAGTATTTT. Its translation: CAWSVLTLDTQYF.